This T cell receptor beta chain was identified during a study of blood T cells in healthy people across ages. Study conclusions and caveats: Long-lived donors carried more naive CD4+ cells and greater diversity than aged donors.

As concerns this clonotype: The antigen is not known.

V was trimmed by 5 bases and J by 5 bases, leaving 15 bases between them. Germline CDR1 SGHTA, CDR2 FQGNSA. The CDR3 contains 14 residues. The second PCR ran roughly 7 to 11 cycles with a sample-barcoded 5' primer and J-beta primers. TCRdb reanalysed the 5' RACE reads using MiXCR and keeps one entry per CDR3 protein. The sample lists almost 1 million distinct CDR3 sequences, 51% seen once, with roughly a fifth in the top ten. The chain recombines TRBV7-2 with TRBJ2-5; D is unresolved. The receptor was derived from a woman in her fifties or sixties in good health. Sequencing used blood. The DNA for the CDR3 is TGTGCCAGCAGCACAACCTTGGGTCGCGAGACCCAGTACTTC. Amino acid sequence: CASSTTLGRETQYF.